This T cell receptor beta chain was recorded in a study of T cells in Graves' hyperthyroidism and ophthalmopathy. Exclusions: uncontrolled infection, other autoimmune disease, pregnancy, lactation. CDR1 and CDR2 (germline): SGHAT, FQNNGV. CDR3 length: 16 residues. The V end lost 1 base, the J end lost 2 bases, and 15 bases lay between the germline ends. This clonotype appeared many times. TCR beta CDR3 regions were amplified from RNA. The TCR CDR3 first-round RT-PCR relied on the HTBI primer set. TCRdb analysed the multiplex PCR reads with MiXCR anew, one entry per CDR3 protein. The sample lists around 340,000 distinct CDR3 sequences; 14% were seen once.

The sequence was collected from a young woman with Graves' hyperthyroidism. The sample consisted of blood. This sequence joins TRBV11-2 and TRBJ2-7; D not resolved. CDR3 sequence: CASSLASGPATYEQYF. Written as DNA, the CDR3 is TGTGCCAGCAGCTTAGCCTCAGGACCTGCGACCTACGAGCAGTACTTC.